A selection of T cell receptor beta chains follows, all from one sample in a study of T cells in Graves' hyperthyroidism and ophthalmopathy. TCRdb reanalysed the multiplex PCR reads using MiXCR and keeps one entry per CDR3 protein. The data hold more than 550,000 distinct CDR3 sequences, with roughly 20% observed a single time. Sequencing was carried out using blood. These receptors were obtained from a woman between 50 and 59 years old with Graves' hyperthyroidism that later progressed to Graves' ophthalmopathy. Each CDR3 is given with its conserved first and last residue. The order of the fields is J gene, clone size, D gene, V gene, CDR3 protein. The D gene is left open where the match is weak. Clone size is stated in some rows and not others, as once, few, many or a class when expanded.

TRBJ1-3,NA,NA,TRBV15,CATSYTRGPGNTIYF
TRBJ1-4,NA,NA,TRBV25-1,CASTTLTDEKLFF
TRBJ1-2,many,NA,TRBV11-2,CASSPPGGAAHYGYTF
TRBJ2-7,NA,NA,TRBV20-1,CSPLGGSEQYF
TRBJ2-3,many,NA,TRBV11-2,CASSLVITGTDTDTQYF
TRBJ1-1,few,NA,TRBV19,CASSVGRELGTEAFF
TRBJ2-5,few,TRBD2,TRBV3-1,CASTRTSGGAWQETQYF
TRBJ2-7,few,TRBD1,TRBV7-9,CASGQGLFDEQYF
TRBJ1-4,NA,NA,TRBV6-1,CASSDSPATNEKLFF
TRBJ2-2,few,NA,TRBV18,CASSSEVGTRNTGELFF
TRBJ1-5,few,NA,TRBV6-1,CASRVPNQPQHF
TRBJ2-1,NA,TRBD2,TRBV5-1,CASSSGGLTYNEQFF
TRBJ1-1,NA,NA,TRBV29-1,CSYMNTEAFF
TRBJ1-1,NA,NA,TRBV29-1,CSVGEDTEAFF
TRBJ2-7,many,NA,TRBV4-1,CASSQDDPYEQYF
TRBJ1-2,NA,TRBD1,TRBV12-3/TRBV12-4,CASSSRTGRYGYTF
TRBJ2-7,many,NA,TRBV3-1,CASSQVRAPYEQYF
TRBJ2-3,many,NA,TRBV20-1,CSARDLSGSADTQYF
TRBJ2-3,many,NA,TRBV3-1,CASGKTDTQYF
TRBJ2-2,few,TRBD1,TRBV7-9,CASNPGTGATGELFF
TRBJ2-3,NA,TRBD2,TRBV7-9,CASSSTSLAGGTDTQYF
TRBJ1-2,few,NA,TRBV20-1,CSARVGGRGYGYTF
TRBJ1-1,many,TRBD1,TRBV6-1,CASSNRGSNAEAFF
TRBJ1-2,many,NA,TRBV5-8,CASSRGGGTNYGYTF
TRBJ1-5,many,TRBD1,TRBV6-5,CASSYSGTGLGQPQHF
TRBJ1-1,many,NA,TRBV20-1,CSASYAMNTEAFF
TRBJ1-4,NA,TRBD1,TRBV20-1,CSASFPGGHNEKLFF
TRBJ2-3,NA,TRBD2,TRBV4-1,CASSHQRGGQADTQYF
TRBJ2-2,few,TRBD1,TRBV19,CASINRGSRELFF